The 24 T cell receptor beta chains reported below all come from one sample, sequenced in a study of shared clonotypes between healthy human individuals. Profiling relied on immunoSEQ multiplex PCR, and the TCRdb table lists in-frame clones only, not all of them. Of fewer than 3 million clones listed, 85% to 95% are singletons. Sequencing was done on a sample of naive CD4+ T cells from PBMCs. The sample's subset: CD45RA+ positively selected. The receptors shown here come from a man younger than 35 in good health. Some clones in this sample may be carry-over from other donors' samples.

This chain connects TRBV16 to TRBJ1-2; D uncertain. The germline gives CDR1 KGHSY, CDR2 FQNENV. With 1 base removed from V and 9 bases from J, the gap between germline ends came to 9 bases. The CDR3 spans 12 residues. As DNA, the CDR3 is TGTGCCAGCAGCCAATTTGAGGATAGCTACACCTTC. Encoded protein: CASSQFEDSYTF.

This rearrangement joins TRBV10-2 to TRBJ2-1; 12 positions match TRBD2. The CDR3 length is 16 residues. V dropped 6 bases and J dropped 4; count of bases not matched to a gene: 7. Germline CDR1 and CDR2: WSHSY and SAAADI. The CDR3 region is CASRGRTSGTYNEQFF. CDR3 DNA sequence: TGCGCCAGCAGAGGCAGGACTAGCGGGACTTACAATGAGCAGTTCTTC.

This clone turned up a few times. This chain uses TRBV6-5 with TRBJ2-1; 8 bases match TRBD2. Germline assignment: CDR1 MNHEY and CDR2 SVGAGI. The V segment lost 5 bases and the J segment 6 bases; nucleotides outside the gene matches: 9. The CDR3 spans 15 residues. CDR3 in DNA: TGTGCCAGCAGTCCCGTGCGGGGGGTTGGCAATGAGCAGTTCTTC. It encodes CASSPVRGVGNEQFF.

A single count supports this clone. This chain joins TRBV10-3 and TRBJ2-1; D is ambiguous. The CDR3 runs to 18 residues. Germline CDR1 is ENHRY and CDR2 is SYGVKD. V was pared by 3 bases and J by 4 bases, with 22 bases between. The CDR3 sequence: CAISESIGASSLYNEQFF. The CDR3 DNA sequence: TGTGCCATCAGTGAATCGATAGGTGCGTCTAGTCTTTACAATGAGCAGTTCTTC.

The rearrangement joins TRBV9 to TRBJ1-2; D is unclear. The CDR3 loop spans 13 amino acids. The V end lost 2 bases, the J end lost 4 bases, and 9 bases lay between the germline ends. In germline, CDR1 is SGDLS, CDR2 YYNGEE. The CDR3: CASSVRGSYGYTF. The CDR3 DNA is TGTGCCAGCAGCGTTCGGGGTTCCTATGGCTACACCTTC.

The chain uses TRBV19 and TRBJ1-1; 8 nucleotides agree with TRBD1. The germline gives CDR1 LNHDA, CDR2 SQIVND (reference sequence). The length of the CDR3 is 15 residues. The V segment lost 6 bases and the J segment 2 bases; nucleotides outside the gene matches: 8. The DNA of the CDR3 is TGTGCCAGTAGGTCGCCCGGGACAGGCAACACTGAAGCTTTCTTT. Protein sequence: CASRSPGTGNTEAFF.

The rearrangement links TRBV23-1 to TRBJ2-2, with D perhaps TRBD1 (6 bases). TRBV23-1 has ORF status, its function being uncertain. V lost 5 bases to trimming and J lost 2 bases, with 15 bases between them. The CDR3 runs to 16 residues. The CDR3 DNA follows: TGCGCCAGCAGTACCGGACAGCCAATTAACACCGGGGAGCTGTTTTTT. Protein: CASSTGQPINTGELFF.

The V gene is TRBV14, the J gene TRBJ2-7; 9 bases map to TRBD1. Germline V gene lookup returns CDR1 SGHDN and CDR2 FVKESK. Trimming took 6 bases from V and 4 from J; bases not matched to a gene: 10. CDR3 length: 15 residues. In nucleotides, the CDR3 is TGTGCCAGCAGGCCAGGCGGGACAGGGCGGTACGAGCAGTACTTC. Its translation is CASRPGGTGRYEQYF.

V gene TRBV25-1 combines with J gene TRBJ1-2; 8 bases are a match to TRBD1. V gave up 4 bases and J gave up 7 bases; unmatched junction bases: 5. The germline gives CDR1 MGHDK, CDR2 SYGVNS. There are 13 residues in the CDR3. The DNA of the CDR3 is TGTGCCAGCAGTGGGCAGGGGGCATCTGGCTACACCTTC. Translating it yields CASSGQGASGYTF.

CDR3 sequence (DNA): TGTGCCAGCAGCTACAATCCGGGGGCGGACACTGAAGCTTTCTTT. Translating it yields CASSYNPGADTEAFF. This chain uses TRBV7-9 with TRBJ1-1; D is perhaps TRBD1 (6 bases). The CDR3 sequence is 15 residues long. Looked up from germline, CDR1 is SEHNR and CDR2 is FQNEAQ (reference sequence). Trimming took off 4 bases at V and 3 bases at J, with 15 bases between the two ends.

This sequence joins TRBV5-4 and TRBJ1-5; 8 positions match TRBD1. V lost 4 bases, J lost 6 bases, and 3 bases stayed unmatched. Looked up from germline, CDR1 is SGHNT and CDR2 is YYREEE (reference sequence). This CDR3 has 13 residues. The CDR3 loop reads CASSPDRVQPQHF. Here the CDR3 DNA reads TGTGCCAGCAGCCCGGACAGGGTTCAGCCCCAGCATTTT.

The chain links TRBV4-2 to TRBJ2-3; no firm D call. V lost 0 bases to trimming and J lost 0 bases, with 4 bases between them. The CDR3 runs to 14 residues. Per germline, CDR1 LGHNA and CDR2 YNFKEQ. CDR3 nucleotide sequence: TGTGCCAGCAGCCAAGATCCCAGCACAGATACGCAGTATTTT. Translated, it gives CASSQDPSTDTQYF.

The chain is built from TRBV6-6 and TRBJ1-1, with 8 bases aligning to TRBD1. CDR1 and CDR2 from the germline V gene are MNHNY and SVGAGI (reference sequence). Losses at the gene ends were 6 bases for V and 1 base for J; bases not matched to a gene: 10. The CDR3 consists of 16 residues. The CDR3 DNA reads TGTGCCAGCAGCTACGACCCGACAGGGGCGAACACTGAAGCTTTCTTT. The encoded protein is CASSYDPTGANTEAFF.

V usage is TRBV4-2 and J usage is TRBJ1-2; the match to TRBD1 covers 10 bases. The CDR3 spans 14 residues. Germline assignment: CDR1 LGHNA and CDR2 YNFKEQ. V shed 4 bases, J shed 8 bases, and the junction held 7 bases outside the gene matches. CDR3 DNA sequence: TGTGCCAGCAGCCCTCCGGGACAGGGGAACGGCTACACCTTC. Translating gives CASSPPGQGNGYTF.

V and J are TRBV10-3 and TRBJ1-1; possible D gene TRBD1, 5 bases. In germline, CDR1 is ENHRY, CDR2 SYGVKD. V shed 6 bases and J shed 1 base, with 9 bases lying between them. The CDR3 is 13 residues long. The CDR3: CAISTTGNTEAFF. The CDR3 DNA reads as TGTGCCATCAGCACTACAGGGAACACTGAAGCTTTCTTT.

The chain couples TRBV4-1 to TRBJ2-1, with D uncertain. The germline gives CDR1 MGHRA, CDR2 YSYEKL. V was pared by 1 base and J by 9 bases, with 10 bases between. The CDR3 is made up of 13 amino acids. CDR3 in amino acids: CASSQAAPVEQFF. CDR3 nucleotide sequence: TGCGCCAGCAGCCAAGCGGCGCCCGTTGAGCAGTTCTTC.

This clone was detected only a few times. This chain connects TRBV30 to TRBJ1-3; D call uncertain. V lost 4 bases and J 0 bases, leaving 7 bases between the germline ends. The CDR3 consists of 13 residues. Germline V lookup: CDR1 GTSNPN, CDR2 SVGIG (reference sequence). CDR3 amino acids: CAWTDHSGNTIYF. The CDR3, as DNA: TGTGCCTGGACGGATCACTCTGGAAACACCATATATTTT.

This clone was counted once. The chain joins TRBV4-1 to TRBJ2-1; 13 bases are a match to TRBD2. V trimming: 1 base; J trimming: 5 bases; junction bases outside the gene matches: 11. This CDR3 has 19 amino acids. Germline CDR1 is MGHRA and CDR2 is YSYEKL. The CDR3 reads CASSQGGLAGPAPNNEQFF. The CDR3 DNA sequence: TGCGCCAGCAGCCAAGGGGGACTAGCGGGGCCCGCGCCAAACAATGAGCAGTTCTTC.

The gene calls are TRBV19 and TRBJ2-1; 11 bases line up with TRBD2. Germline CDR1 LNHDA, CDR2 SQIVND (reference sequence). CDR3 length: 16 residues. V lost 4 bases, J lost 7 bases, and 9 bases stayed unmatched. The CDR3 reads CASSTKPSGRRNEQFF. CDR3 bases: TGTGCCAGTAGTACCAAACCTAGCGGGAGGAGGAATGAGCAGTTCTTC.

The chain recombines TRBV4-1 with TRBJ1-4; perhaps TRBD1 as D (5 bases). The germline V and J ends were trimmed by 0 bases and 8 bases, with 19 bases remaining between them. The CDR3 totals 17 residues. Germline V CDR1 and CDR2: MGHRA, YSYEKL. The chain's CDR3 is CASSQDRGGRTREKLFF. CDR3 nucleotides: TGCGCCAGCAGCCAAGATCGGGGGGGAAGGACGCGAGAAAAACTGTTTTTT.

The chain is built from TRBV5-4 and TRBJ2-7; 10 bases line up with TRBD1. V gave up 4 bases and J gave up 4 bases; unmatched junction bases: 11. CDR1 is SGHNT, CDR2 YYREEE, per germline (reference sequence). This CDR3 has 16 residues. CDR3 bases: TGTGCCAGCAGCCCCGGGGGGGACAGGGGAGGTTACGAGCAGTACTTC. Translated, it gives CASSPGGDRGGYEQYF.

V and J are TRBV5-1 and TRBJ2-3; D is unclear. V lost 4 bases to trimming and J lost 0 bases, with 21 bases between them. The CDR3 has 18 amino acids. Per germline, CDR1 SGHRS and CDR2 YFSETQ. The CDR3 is CASSGKFSISPSTDTQYF. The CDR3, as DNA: TGCGCCAGCAGCGGCAAGTTTTCAATTTCGCCCAGCACAGATACGCAGTATTTT.

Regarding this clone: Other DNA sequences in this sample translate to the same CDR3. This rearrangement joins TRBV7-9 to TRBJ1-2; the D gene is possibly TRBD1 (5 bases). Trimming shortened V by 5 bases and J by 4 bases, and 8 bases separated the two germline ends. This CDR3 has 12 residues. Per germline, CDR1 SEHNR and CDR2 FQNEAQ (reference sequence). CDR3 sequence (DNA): TGTGCCAGCAGCCTCGACAGCTATGGCTACACCTTC. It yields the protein CASSLDSYGYTF. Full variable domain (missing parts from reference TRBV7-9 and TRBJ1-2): DTGVSQNPRHKITKRGQNVTFRCDPISEHNRLYWYRQTLGQGPEFLTYFQNEAQLEKSRLLSDRFSAERPKGSFSTLEIQRTEQGDSAMYLCASSLDSYGYTFGSGTRLTVV.

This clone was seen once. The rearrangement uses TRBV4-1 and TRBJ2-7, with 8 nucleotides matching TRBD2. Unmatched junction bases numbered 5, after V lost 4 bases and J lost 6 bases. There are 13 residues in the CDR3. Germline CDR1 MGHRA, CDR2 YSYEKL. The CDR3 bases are TGCGCCAGCAGCCCCCGGACTAGCAGCGAGCAGTACTTC. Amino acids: CASSPRTSSEQYF.